The clone carrying this TCR beta chain was picked up many times. This sample was included in a study of early T cells in non-severe SARS-CoV-2 infection. TCRdb used MiXCR to reprocess the 5' RACE reads, holding one entry per CDR3 protein. The sample includes approximately 41,000 distinct CDR3 sequences, roughly 4.4% of them seen just once. V was pared by 4 bases and J by 5 bases, with 8 bases between. The CDR3 runs to 12 residues. Germline CDR1 reads MGHDK; CDR2 reads SYGVNS. The origin of this receptor is an adult who was a healthcare worker with PCR-confirmed SARS-CoV-2 infection or an uninfected control (not recorded which). Sequencing was carried out using whole blood. The chain combines TRBV25-1 with TRBJ1-1; D not certain. This CDR3 is CASSGMETEAFF. Here the CDR3 DNA reads TGTGCCAGCAGTGGTATGGAGACTGAAGCTTTCTTT.